This TCR beta chain was captured by sequencing in a study of read filtering for tumor transcriptome and immune sequencing. The overall study: R-ISS stage counts were eight or nine for I, about 16 for II, six or seven for III. IR-seq gave about 4 to 10.27 million TCR reads per sample; RNA-seq gave about 80 to 1,300.

Study-level points and caveats: Without single-read clonotypes, shared clonotype proportions correlated more between IR-seq and RNA-seq. The sorted CD138-negative fraction was a mixed bone marrow immune population, not purified T cells.

This clonotype was seen a handful of times. Its target is not known. From around 440 ng of RNA, a library with molecular barcoded alpha/delta and beta/gamma adaptors was made. TCRdb redid the calling of the reads with MiXCR, one entry per CDR3 protein. There are roughly 93,000 distinct CDR3 sequences in the sample; about 22% occur only once, and around 10% lies in the top ten. Looked up from germline, CDR1 is SGHTA and CDR2 is FQGNSA. The length of the CDR3 is 14 residues. V was trimmed by 6 bases and J by 0 bases, leaving 10 bases between them. The genes are TRBV7-2 and TRBJ2-3, with D possibly matching TRBD2 (6 bases). Specimen: a population of CD138-negative cells sorted from bone marrow. This receptor was taken from a donor at least 40 years old with multiple myeloma. CDR3 DNA sequence: TGTGCCAGCAGAGCGGGTTCTAGCACAGATACGCAGTATTTT. Translated: CASRAGSSTDTQYF.